This T cell receptor (beta chain) was sequenced for a study of shared clonotypes between healthy human individuals. Here immunoSEQ multiplex PCR was the method, and the copy in TCRdb shows in-frame clones only, minus some. Of millions of clones in the sample, over 85% were seen once. Germline-derived CDR1 and CDR2 are SGDLS and YYNGEE. V lost 1 base, J lost 3 bases, and 13 bases lay in between. The CDR3 is 15 residues long. This clone came up a few times. Sequenced input: naive CD4+ T cells sorted from blood. Subset indicated: CD45RA+ positively selected. The chain uses TRBV9 and TRBJ2-5; D might be TRBD2 (6 bases). The sequence was collected from a man aged 18 to 29 in good health. CDR3 in DNA: TGTGCCAGCAGCGTATTAGGGACTTACAAAGAGACCCAGTACTTC. It yields the protein CASSVLGTYKETQYF.